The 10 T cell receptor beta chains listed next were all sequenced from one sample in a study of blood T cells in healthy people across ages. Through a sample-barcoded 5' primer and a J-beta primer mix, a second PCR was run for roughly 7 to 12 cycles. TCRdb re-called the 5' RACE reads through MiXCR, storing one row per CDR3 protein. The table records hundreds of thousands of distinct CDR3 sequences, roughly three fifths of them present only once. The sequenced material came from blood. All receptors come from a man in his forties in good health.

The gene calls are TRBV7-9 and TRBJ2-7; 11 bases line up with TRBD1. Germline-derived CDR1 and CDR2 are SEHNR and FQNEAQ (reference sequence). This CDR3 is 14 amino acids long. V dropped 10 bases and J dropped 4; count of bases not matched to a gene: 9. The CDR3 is CATKGGTGGYEQYF. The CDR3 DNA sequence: TGTGCCACCAAGGGAGGGACAGGGGGATACGAGCAGTACTTC.

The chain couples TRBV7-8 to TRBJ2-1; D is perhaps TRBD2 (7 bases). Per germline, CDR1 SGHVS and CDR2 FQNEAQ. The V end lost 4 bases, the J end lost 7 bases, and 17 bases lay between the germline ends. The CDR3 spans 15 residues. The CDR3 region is CASSSYGGAVNEQFF. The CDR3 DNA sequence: TGTGCCAGCAGCTCCTATGGGGGGGCAGTGAATGAGCAGTTCTTC.

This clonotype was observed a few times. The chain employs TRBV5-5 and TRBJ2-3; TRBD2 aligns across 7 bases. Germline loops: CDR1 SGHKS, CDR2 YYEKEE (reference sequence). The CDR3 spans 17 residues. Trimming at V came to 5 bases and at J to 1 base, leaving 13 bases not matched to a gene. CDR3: CASRPGGPGGGTDTQYF. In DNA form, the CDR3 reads TGTGCCAGCAGGCCTGGCGGACCGGGAGGTGGCACAGATACGCAGTATTTT.

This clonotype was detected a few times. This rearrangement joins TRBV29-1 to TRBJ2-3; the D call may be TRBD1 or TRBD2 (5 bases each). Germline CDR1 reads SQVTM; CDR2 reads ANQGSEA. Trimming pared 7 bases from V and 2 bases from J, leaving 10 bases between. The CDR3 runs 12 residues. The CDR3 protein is CSGGPTTDTQYF. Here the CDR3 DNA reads TGCAGCGGGGGACCAACCACAGATACGCAGTATTTT.

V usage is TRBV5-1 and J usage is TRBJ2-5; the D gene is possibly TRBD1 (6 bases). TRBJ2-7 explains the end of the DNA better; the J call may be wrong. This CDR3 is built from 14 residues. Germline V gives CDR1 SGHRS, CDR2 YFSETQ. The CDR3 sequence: CASSQRTDTYEQYF. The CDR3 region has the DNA TGCGCCAGCAGCCAGAGGACAGATACCTACGAGCAGTACTTC.

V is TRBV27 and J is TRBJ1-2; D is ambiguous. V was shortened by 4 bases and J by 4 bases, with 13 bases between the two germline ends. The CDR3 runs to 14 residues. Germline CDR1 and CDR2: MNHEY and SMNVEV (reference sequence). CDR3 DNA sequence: TGTGCCAGCAGTTATACCCAGGTATCCTATGGCTACACCTTC. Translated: CASSYTQVSYGYTF.

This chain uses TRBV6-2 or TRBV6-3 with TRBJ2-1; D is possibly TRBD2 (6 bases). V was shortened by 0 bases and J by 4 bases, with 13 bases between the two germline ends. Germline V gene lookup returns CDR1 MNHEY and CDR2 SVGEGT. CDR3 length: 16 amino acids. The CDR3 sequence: CASSYSTGVTYNEQFF. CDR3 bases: TGTGCCAGCAGTTACTCGACGGGGGTTACTTACAATGAGCAGTTCTTC.

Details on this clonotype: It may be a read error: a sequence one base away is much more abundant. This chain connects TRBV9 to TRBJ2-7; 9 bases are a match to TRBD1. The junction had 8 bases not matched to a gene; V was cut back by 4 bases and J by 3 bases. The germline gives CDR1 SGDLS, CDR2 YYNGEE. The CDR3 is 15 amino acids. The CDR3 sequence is CASSFVEGQGYEQYF. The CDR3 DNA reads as TGTGCCAGCAGCTTTGTTGAGGGACAGGGCTACGAGCAGTACTTC.

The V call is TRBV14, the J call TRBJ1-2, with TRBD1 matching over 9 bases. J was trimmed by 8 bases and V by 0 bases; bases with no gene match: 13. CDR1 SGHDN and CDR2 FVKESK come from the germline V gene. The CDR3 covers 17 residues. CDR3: CASSQDSGTGRRKGYTF. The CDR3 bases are TGTGCCAGCAGCCAAGATTCCGGGACAGGGCGTCGGAAGGGCTACACCTTC.

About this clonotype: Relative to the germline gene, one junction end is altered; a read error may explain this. DNA for the CDR3: TGTGCTAGCAGCTTAGGGGGGACAAACAATGAGCAGTTCTTC. It codes for CASSLGGTNNEQFF. This sequence joins TRBV7-7 and TRBJ2-1; possibly TRBD1 or TRBD2 for D (6 bases each). CDR3 length: 14 residues. Germline V gives CDR1 SSHAT, CDR2 FNYEAQ (reference sequence).